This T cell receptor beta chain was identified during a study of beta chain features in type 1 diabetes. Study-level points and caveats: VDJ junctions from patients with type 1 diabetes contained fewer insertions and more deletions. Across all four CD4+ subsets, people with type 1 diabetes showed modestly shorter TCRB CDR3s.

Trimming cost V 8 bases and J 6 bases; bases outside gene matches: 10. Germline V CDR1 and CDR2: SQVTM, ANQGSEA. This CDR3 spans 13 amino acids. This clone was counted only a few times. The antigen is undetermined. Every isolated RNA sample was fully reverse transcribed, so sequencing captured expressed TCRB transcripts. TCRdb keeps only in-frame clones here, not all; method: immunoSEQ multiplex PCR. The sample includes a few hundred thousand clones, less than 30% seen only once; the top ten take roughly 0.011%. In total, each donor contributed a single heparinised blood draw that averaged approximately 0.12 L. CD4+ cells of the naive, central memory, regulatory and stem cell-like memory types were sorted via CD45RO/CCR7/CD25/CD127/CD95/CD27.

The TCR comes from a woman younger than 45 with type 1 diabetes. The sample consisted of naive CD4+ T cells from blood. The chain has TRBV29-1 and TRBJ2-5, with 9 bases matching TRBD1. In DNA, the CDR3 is TGCAGCACCCTGGGGACAGGGTTAAAGACCCAGTACTTC. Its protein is CSTLGTGLKTQYF.